The 20 T cell receptor beta chains below come from one sample, sequenced in a study of cytomegalovirus exposure and HLA in healthy donors. With 60 Vbeta and 13 Jbeta primers, the PCR was carried out. Generated by immunoSEQ multiplex PCR, the TCRdb table keeps only in-frame clones and is missing some. This table has 45,000 to 75,000 clones, about 73% appearing once. Sequenced material: PBMCs. These receptors were collected from a woman in her sixties in good health and CMV-seropositive.

The J gene is TRBJ2-1, the V gene TRBV6-5; D possibly corresponds to TRBD2 (5 bases). This CDR3 contains 15 residues. Germline V lookup: CDR1 MNHEY, CDR2 SVGAGI. V dropped 7 bases and J dropped 1 base, with 14 bases sitting between them. The DNA of the CDR3 is TGTGCCAGCACCGGAACCTCGGGATCCTACAATGAGCAGTTCTTC. Residues: CASTGTSGSYNEQFF.

The CDR3 nucleotides read TGTGCCAGCAGTTCCGGGACAGGGAGCACTGAAGCTTTCTTT. Translation gives CASSSGTGSTEAFF. V gene TRBV5-6 combines with J gene TRBJ1-1, with 9 nucleotides matching TRBD1. J was trimmed by 4 bases and V by 5 bases; bases with no gene match: 6. The CDR3 has 14 amino acids. Germline V lookup: CDR1 SGHDT, CDR2 YYEEEE.

The chain employs TRBV28 and TRBJ1-3; possible D gene TRBD1, 5 bases. V lost 6 bases and J lost 0, with 18 bases in between. CDR1 MDHEN and CDR2 SYDVKM come from the germline V gene. The CDR3 covers 17 residues. The CDR3 DNA is TGTGCCAGCAGCCCGGGGGGGAACAACTTCTCTGGAAACACCATATATTTT. This encodes CASSPGGNNFSGNTIYF.

This sequence joins TRBV11-2 and TRBJ2-1, with 13 positions matching TRBD2. CDR3 size: 17 residues. The V and J ends lost 0 bases and 6 bases, in that order; junction bases with no gene match: 5. Germline V lookup: CDR1 SGHAT, CDR2 FQNNGV. CDR3 in DNA: TGTGCCAGCAGCTTAGACCGACTAGCGGGGGGTTTCAATGAGCAGTTCTTC. The encoded protein is CASSLDRLAGGFNEQFF.

The chain combines TRBV10-3 with TRBJ2-6, with 7 positions matching TRBD2. V was clipped by 0 bases and J by 3 bases; unmatched bases: 8. The CDR3 totals 18 residues. The V gene's germline CDR1 is ENHRY and CDR2 SYGVKD. The CDR3 is CAISESGRGSGGANVLTF. The CDR3 DNA reads as TGTGCCATCAGTGAGTCGGGGAGGGGCAGTGGTGGGGCCAACGTCCTGACTTTC.

The CDR3 is CASSIPFSGTGGNTIYF. The DNA for the CDR3 is TGTGCCAGTAGTATTCCCTTTTCCGGGACAGGTGGAAACACCATATATTTT. V and J are TRBV19 and TRBJ1-3, with 8 bases fitting TRBD1. The CDR3 loop spans 17 amino acids. The V and J ends lost 3 bases and 3 bases, in that order; junction bases with no gene match: 10. Per the germline V gene, CDR1 is LNHDA and CDR2 is SQIVND (reference sequence).

This chain joins TRBV9 and TRBJ1-3; TRBD1 might be the D (5 bases). V lost 4 bases to trimming and J lost 2 bases, with 16 bases between them. Germline V gene data show CDR1 as SGDLS and CDR2 as YYNGEE. This CDR3 comprises 16 residues. The CDR3 region has the DNA TGTGCCAGCAGCATCGGAGGGGTTTCTCCTGGAAACACCATATATTTT. As protein: CASSIGGVSPGNTIYF.

This sequence joins TRBV10-3 and TRBJ2-3; a weak D match, TRBD2 (6 bases). Trimming pared 0 bases from V and 4 bases from J, leaving 17 bases between. CDR1 is ENHRY, CDR2 SYGVKD, per germline. This CDR3 comprises 17 residues. This CDR3 reads CAISESSFGGDADTQYF. The CDR3 nucleotides are TGTGCCATCAGTGAGTCGAGCTTTGGAGGGGACGCAGATACGCAGTATTTT.

The chain employs TRBV4-2 and TRBJ2-7, with 7 positions matching TRBD2. Germline CDR1 reads LGHNA; CDR2 reads YNFKEQ. The CDR3 runs 15 residues. Germline trimming cut 1 base from V and 5 bases from J; bases unmatched to any gene: 8. CDR3 sequence (DNA): TGTGCCAGCAGCCAAGGACCTGGGGGGGGACACGAGCAGTACTTC. It codes for CASSQGPGGGHEQYF.

The chain is built from TRBV6-1 and TRBJ1-1, with D tentatively TRBD1 (5 bases). V lost 6 bases and J lost 5, with 13 bases in between. The length of the CDR3 is 13 residues. Germline values: CDR1 MNHNS, CDR2 SASEGT. CDR3 coding DNA: TGTGCCAGCAGCGGCGTGGGGCAAACTGAAGCTTTCTTT. Protein: CASSGVGQTEAFF.

This sequence joins TRBV7-2 and TRBJ2-5; the match to TRBD2 covers 14 bases. The CDR3 is made up of 17 amino acids. Germline V gives CDR1 SGHTA, CDR2 FQGNSA. Trimming removed 4 bases from V and 5 bases from J; junction bases left unmatched: 9. CDR3 coding DNA: TGTGCCAGCAGCTCTTCAAGACTAGCGGGGGGGCGGGAGACCCAGTACTTC. Translating gives CASSSSRLAGGRETQYF. Looking up the rest from reference TRBV7-2 and TRBJ2-5 gives the full variable domain: GAGVSQSPSNKVTEKGKDVELRCDPISGHTALYWYRQSLGQGLEFLIYFQGNSAPDKSGLPSDRFSAERTGGSVSTLTIQRTQQEDSAVYLCASSSSRLAGGRETQYFGPGTRLLVL.

This chain links TRBV30 with TRBJ2-1, with D possibly matching TRBD1 (5 bases). Per germline, CDR1 GTSNPN and CDR2 SVGIG (reference sequence). The CDR3 has 12 residues. Deletions cut 4 bases from V and 10 bases from J, with 14 bases between. In nucleotides, the CDR3 is TGTGCCTGGACAGGGAATGCAGCGGAGCAGTTCTTC. Protein product: CAWTGNAAEQFF.

The chain combines TRBV29-1 with TRBJ1-2, with 7 bases identical to TRBD1. V gave up 4 bases and J gave up 4 bases; unmatched junction bases: 3. CDR3 length equals 12 residues. Germline V gives CDR1 SQVTM, CDR2 ANQGSEA. For the CDR3, the DNA is TGCAGCGTTGGGCAGGGGGTCTATGGCTACACCTTC. It codes for CSVGQGVYGYTF. Filled out from reference TRBV29-1 and TRBJ1-2, the complete variable domain reads SAVISQKPSRDICQRGTSLTIQCQVDSQVTMMFWYRQQPGQSLTLIATANQGSEATYESGFVIDKFPISRPNLTFSTLTVSNMSPEDSSIYLCSVGQGVYGYTFGSGTRLTVV.

This clone showed up just once. This sequence joins TRBV5-6 and TRBJ1-1; perhaps TRBD1 as D (5 bases). The length of the CDR3 is 16 residues. V was clipped by 4 bases and J by 4 bases, with 20 bases between them. CDR1 and CDR2 (germline): SGHDT, YYEEEE. The CDR3 spells CASSLGTYTGGTEAFF. The CDR3 DNA is TGTGCCAGCAGCCTTGGGACTTATACGGGGGGCACTGAAGCTTTCTTT.

The chain links TRBV29-1 to TRBJ2-3; a possible D gene is TRBD2 (5 bases). V was clipped by 7 bases and J by 4 bases, with 9 bases between them. Germline V CDR1 and CDR2: SQVTM, ANQGSEA. The CDR3 length is 11 residues. CDR3 amino acids: CSGAGADTQYF. The CDR3 nucleotides read TGCAGCGGGGCGGGTGCAGATACGCAGTATTTT.

The chain couples TRBV25-1 to TRBJ1-1; TRBD1 is a possible D gene (6 bases). Germline CDR1 and CDR2: MGHDK and SYGVNS. V gave up 3 bases and J gave up 1 base, with 9 bases separating them. There are 14 residues in the CDR3. CDR3 in amino acids: CASSETGPNTEAFF. CDR3 coding DNA: TGTGCCAGCAGTGAGACAGGCCCGAACACTGAAGCTTTCTTT. Full variable domain (remainder filled in from reference TRBV25-1 and TRBJ1-1): EADIYQTPRYLVIGTGKKITLECSQTMGHDKMYWYQQDPGMELHLIHYSYGVNSTEKGDLSSESTVSRIRTEHFPLTLESARPSHTSQYLCASSETGPNTEAFFGQGTRLTVV.

The V gene is TRBV7-9, the J gene TRBJ1-2; no clear D gene. Trimming removed 3 bases at V and 0 bases at J, with 5 bases between. The CDR3 consists of 13 residues. Per the germline V gene, CDR1 is SEHNR and CDR2 is FQNEAQ (reference sequence). CDR3 loop: CASSLAPNYGYTF. CDR3 coding DNA: TGTGCCAGCAGCTTGGCTCCTAACTATGGCTACACCTTC.

The genes are TRBV6-6 and TRBJ2-1; a possible D gene is TRBD2 (6 bases). Germline V CDR1 and CDR2: MNHNY, SVGAGI (reference sequence). V shed 0 bases and J shed 6 bases, with 9 bases lying between them. The CDR3 length is 14 residues. The CDR3 region is CASSYSEGSNEQFF. The CDR3 DNA sequence: TGTGCCAGCAGTTACTCGGAGGGTTCCAATGAGCAGTTCTTC.

The rearrangement joins TRBV4-3 to TRBJ2-1; D is possibly TRBD2 (7 bases). Germline values: CDR1 LGHNA, CDR2 YSLEER. The length of the CDR3 is 13 residues. V was trimmed by 3 bases and J by 9 bases, leaving 12 bases between them. The CDR3 protein is CASSQGRGGEQFF. CDR3 DNA: TGCGCCAGCAGCCAGGGAAGGGGGGGTGAGCAGTTCTTC.

This clone was counted a few times. The chain couples TRBV19 to TRBJ1-2; maybe TRBD1 (5 bases). Germline values: CDR1 LNHDA, CDR2 SQIVND (reference sequence). CDR3 length: 12 amino acids. V was cut by 8 bases and J by 8 bases, with 15 bases left in between. The CDR3, as DNA: TGTGCCAGTCAAGGACCCTCAGGGGGCTACACCTTC. This gives the protein CASQGPSGGYTF.